Below, 30 T cell receptor beta chains from the same sample are listed, as sequenced in a study of cytomegalovirus exposure and HLA in healthy donors. Some clones are missing from TCRdb's copy, which holds only in-frame ones; the method was immunoSEQ multiplex PCR. The data contain about 250,000 clones, roughly 87% of them singletons. The specimen was PBMCs. These receptors were obtained from a young man in good health and CMV-seropositive.

J is TRBJ2-1 and V is TRBV10-1; the D is unclear. Germline V gene data show CDR1 as WNHNN and CDR2 as SYGVQD (reference sequence). The CDR3 contains 13 residues. Deletions cut 0 bases from V and 4 bases from J, with 4 bases between. The DNA for the CDR3 is TGCGCCAGCAGTGAGTCGTTATACAATGAGCAGTTCTTC. This gives the protein CASSESLYNEQFF.

The CDR3 region has the DNA TGTGCCAGCAGTTACCGGGGCGGGGGCTATGAGCAGTTCTTC. Its protein is CASSYRGGGYEQFF. The V gene is TRBV27, the J gene TRBJ2-1, with a weak D call TRBD2 (7 bases). Germline CDR1 reads MNHEY; CDR2 reads SMNVEV (reference sequence). The CDR3 is made up of 14 amino acids. Trimming pared 4 bases from V and 8 bases from J, leaving 15 bases between.

The V call is TRBV5-8, the J call TRBJ2-1; D might be TRBD2 (6 bases). This CDR3 has 15 amino acids. V was trimmed by 1 base and J by 4 bases, leaving 12 bases between them. The germline CDR1 and CDR2 sequences are SGHTS and YDEGEE. CDR3 sequence (DNA): TGTGCCAGCAGCTTGATGGAGGAGGGGTACAATGAGCAGTTCTTC. It yields the protein CASSLMEEGYNEQFF.

In its sample, this clone was seen a few times. The chain carries TRBV7-9 and TRBJ1-1; TRBD1 matches at 8 bases. Trimming cost V 5 bases and J 12 bases; bases outside gene matches: 8. The CDR3 totals 12 residues. Germline assignment: CDR1 SEHNR and CDR2 FQNEAQ (reference sequence). The CDR3 bases are TGTGCCAGCAGCCGACAGGGGTTGCGGTCTTTCTTT. It yields the protein CASSRQGLRSFF.

The chain carries TRBV6-5 and TRBJ1-1, with D possibly being TRBD1 (5 bases). This CDR3 contains 13 residues. Looked up from germline, CDR1 is MNHEY and CDR2 is SVGAGI. V lost 9 bases to trimming and J lost 0 bases, with 11 bases between them. The CDR3 sequence: CASSEGLNTEAFF. The CDR3 DNA is TGTGCCAGTTCTGAGGGGCTGAACACTGAAGCTTTCTTT.

In DNA form, the CDR3 reads TGCGCCAGCAGCTCCGGACTAGCGGGAGCCGCCTTCACAGATACGCAGTATTTT. Protein sequence: CASSSGLAGAAFTDTQYF. This sequence joins TRBV5-1 and TRBJ2-3; 13 bases are shared with TRBD2. J lost 2 bases, V lost 3 bases, and 9 bases had no gene match. This CDR3 comprises 18 residues. In germline, CDR1 is SGHRS, CDR2 YFSETQ.

The rearrangement links TRBV15 to TRBJ1-4; 9 nucleotides agree with TRBD1. Germline V gene lookup returns CDR1 LNHNV and CDR2 YYDKDF (reference sequence). The CDR3 has 16 residues. V gave up 1 base and J gave up 5 bases; unmatched junction bases: 5. The CDR3 coding sequence is TGTGCCACCAGCAGAGTACTCGGGACAGGGAATGAAAAACTGTTTTTT. This codes for CATSRVLGTGNEKLFF.

This chain connects TRBV9 to TRBJ1-5, with a possible D match to TRBD1 (6 bases). Germline assignment: CDR1 SGDLS and CDR2 YYNGEE. This CDR3 comprises 13 residues. The V gene lost 4 bases and the J gene lost 4 bases, with 9 bases spanning the gap. CDR3: CASSTTGNQPQHF. The DNA for the CDR3 is TGTGCCAGCAGCACCACAGGGAATCAGCCCCAGCATTTT. Based on the CDR3 plus reference TRBV9 and TRBJ1-5, the full variable domain is DSGVTQTPKHLITATGQRVTLRCSPRSGDLSVYWYQQSLDQGLQFLIQYYNGEERAKGNILERFSAQQFPDLHSELNLSSLELGDSALYFCASSTTGNQPQHFGDGTRLSIL.

The genes are TRBV18 and TRBJ1-1; 9 bases line up with TRBD1. The V gene end was trimmed by 3 bases and the J gene end by 6 bases; junction bases not matched to a gene: 5. CDR1 and CDR2 (germline): KGHSH, LQKENI. The CDR3 totals 14 residues. The CDR3 spells CASSPWDRAPEAFF. For the CDR3, the DNA is TGTGCCAGCTCACCGTGGGACAGGGCGCCTGAAGCTTTCTTT.

This clone appeared a single time. The chain couples TRBV4-1 to TRBJ1-5; D not resolved. Deletions cut 0 bases from V and 1 base from J, with 16 bases between. The CDR3 length is 18 residues. Germline V gives CDR1 MGHRA, CDR2 YSYEKL. The CDR3 nucleotides read TGCGCCAGCAGCCAAGATCGGTCGGGGTTCGGCAGCAATCAGCCCCAGCATTTT. Residues: CASSQDRSGFGSNQPQHF.

This chain links TRBV28 with TRBJ1-5; D remains unclear. The germline V gene has CDR1 MDHEN and CDR2 SYDVKM. This CDR3 spans 15 amino acids. V was cut by 7 bases and J by 9 bases, with 22 bases left in between. CDR3 in amino acids: CASNPPRTIERPQHF. Here the CDR3 DNA reads TGTGCCAGCAATCCACCCCGGACCATTGAACGGCCCCAGCATTTT.

The chain links TRBV5-1 to TRBJ2-3, with 12 nucleotides matching TRBD2. The CDR3 length is 16 residues. Germline values: CDR1 SGHRS, CDR2 YFSETQ. The V segment lost 7 bases and the J segment 4 bases; nucleotides outside the gene matches: 10. The CDR3 protein is CASASTSGRGPDTQYF. CDR3 bases: TGCGCCAGCGCGTCGACTAGCGGGAGAGGGCCAGATACGCAGTATTTT.

The rearrangement uses TRBV28 and TRBJ1-1; a possible D gene is TRBD1 (6 bases). The V and J ends lost 7 bases and 11 bases respectively, with 17 bases between them. Germline CDR1 MDHEN, CDR2 SYDVKM. CDR3 length: 12 amino acids. CDR3 protein: CASTTGGGLAFF. The CDR3 DNA reads as TGTGCCAGCACCACCGGAGGGGGTCTCGCTTTCTTT. Full variable domain (rest looked up from reference TRBV28 and TRBJ1-1): DVKVTQSSRYLVKRTGEKVFLECVQDMDHENMFWYRQDPGLGLRLIYFSYDVKMKEKGDIPEGYSVSREKKERFSLILESASTNQTSMYLCASTTGGGLAFFGQGTRLTVV.

The chain uses TRBV5-4 and TRBJ2-7; 8 bases fit TRBD2. Unmatched junction bases numbered 5, after V lost 4 bases and J lost 2 bases. Germline CDR1 and CDR2: SGHNT and YYREEE (reference sequence). The CDR3 spans 14 residues. This CDR3 is CASSINSGTYEQYF. For the CDR3, the DNA is TGTGCCAGCAGCATAAATAGCGGGACCTACGAGCAGTACTTC.

The CDR3 loop is CASSDTTGGYGDTQYF. The CDR3 region has the DNA TGTGCCAGCAGTGACACGACAGGGGGCTACGGAGATACGCAGTATTTT. This rearrangement joins TRBV6-4 to TRBJ2-3; 10 bases agree with TRBD1. The CDR3 has 16 residues. Germline V gives CDR1 MRHNA, CDR2 SNTAGT. The V segment lost 2 bases and the J segment 5 bases; nucleotides outside the gene matches: 7.

This chain joins TRBV6-6 and TRBJ2-1; 7 bases align to TRBD2. Unmatched junction bases numbered 11, after V lost 5 bases and J lost 7 bases. The germline V gene encodes CDR1 MNHNY and CDR2 SVGAGI (reference sequence). This CDR3 is built from 15 residues. CDR3 in amino acids: CASSTRRLAKNEQFF. CDR3 nucleotide sequence: TGTGCCAGCAGTACTCGCCGACTAGCTAAGAATGAGCAGTTCTTC.

Note on this clone: Other DNA sequences in this specimen translate into the identical CDR3. The chain is built from TRBV18 and TRBJ2-5; either TRBD1 or TRBD2 may supply D (5 bases each). V was shortened by 3 bases and J by 1 base, with 6 bases between the two germline ends. CDR3 length: 13 amino acids. Germline V gene lookup returns CDR1 KGHSH and CDR2 LQKENI. The DNA of the CDR3 is TGTGCCAGCTCACCCGGGACCCAAGAGACCCAGTACTTC. Amino acids: CASSPGTQETQYF. Full variable domain (missing parts from reference TRBV18 and TRBJ2-5): NAGVMQNPRHLVRRRGQEARLRCSPMKGHSHVYWYRQLPEEGLKFMVYLQKENIIDESGMPKERFSAEFPKEGPSILRIQQVVRGDSAAYFCASSPGTQETQYFGPGTRLLVL.

The chain has TRBV5-1 and TRBJ2-1; 8 bases map to TRBD2. This CDR3 is built from 16 residues. V lost 4 bases, J lost 0 bases, and 6 bases stayed unmatched. The germline gives CDR1 SGHRS, CDR2 YFSETQ. CDR3 residues: CASSRLARGSYNEQFF. CDR3 DNA sequence: TGCGCCAGCAGCAGACTAGCGCGTGGCTCCTACAATGAGCAGTTCTTC.

This chain uses TRBV6-1 with TRBJ1-1; D perhaps matches TRBD1 (6 bases). V was clipped by 1 base and J by 2 bases, with 11 bases between them. This CDR3 region has 15 residues. CDR1 is MNHNS, CDR2 SASEGT, per germline. CDR3 amino acids: CASSEVPGHNTEAFF. The CDR3 DNA reads as TGTGCCAGCAGTGAAGTTCCGGGACATAACACTGAAGCTTTCTTT.

The chain links TRBV5-1 to TRBJ1-1; 9 bases align to TRBD1. There are 15 residues in the CDR3. Trimming at V came to 3 bases and at J to 0 bases, leaving 3 bases not matched to a gene. Germline CDR1 reads SGHRS; CDR2 reads YFSETQ. DNA of the CDR3: TGCGCCAGCAGCTCCGGGACAGGGATGAACACTGAAGCTTTCTTT. It specifies CASSSGTGMNTEAFF.

This clone is a singleton in its sample. Sequence at one end of the junction differs from germline and may be a read error. Distinct nucleotide sequences in the sample also encode this CDR3. The CDR3 region is CSVGGQGGQPQHF. CDR3 sequence (DNA): TGCAGCGTTGGAGGACAGGGCGGGCAGCCCCAGCACTTT. The chain employs TRBV29-1 and TRBJ1-5, with 8 bases identical to TRBD1. This CDR3 contains 13 residues. Germline V gives CDR1 SQVTM, CDR2 ANQGSEA.

CDR3 region: CASTQTSGSTDTQYF. The DNA of the CDR3 is TGTGCCAGCACCCAGACTAGCGGGAGCACAGATACGCAGTATTTT. J is TRBJ2-3 and V is TRBV6-6; 10 bases map to TRBD2. This CDR3 has 15 residues. The trim removed 7 bases at V and 0 bases at J, leaving 4 bases unmatched. Germline V gene data show CDR1 as MNHNY and CDR2 as SVGAGI (reference sequence).

This chain connects TRBV1 to TRBJ1-1. TRBV1 is given as a pseudogene. The CDR3 length is 15 residues. The CDR3 DNA follows: TGCACCAGCAGCCAAGACAACGGGTGGAACACTGAAGCTTTCTTT. Protein: CTSSQDNGWNTEAFF.

The chain combines TRBV6-1 with TRBJ2-1; TRBD2 matches 14 bases. Germline values: CDR1 MNHNS, CDR2 SASEGT. The CDR3 loop spans 17 amino acids. Trimming cost V 4 bases and J 6 bases; bases outside gene matches: 8. CDR3 DNA sequence: TGTGCCAGCAGTGCACTTAAGACTAGCGGGAGGGCCAATGAGCAGTTCTTC. This encodes CASSALKTSGRANEQFF.

The chain carries TRBV28 and TRBJ2-3; D is tentatively TRBD1 or TRBD2 (5 bases each). Per the germline V gene, CDR1 is MDHEN and CDR2 is SYDVKM. The ends were cut back, 3 bases at V and 0 bases at J, with 10 bases in the middle. The CDR3 runs to 15 residues. CDR3 sequence (DNA): TGTGCCAGCAGTTTGGGGACGGATAGCACAGATACGCAGTATTTT. This encodes CASSLGTDSTDTQYF.

The chain links TRBV10-3 to TRBJ2-2; no clear D. Trimming removed 2 bases from V and 2 bases from J, with 9 bases in between. The germline V gene has CDR1 ENHRY and CDR2 SYGVKD. The CDR3 runs 15 residues. The CDR3 sequence is CAISEEYFNTGELFF. For the CDR3, the DNA is TGTGCCATCAGTGAGGAATACTTCAACACCGGGGAGCTGTTTTTT.

V usage is TRBV6-1 and J usage is TRBJ1-5; D remains unclear. V was trimmed by 3 bases and J by 4 bases, leaving 16 bases between them. Germline V lookup: CDR1 MNHNS, CDR2 SASEGT. The CDR3 spans 16 residues. In DNA form, the CDR3 reads TGTGCCAGCAGTGATCTAACGGGCCAGACAAATCAGCCCCAGCATTTT. Translating gives CASSDLTGQTNQPQHF.

This chain connects TRBV30 to TRBJ1-2, with D uncertain. Trimming shortened V by 2 bases and J by 7 bases, and 14 bases separated the two germline ends. The CDR3 has 13 amino acids. Germline V gene sequence: CDR1 GTSNPN, CDR2 SVGIG (reference sequence). CDR3 bases: TGTGCCTGGAGTCCCTACATCTCACTTGGCTACACCTTC. Translation: CAWSPYISLGYTF.

The chain joins TRBV19 to TRBJ2-7; D perhaps matches TRBD1 (6 bases). From germline, CDR1 is LNHDA and CDR2 SQIVND (reference sequence). The CDR3 consists of 13 residues. V gave up 6 bases and J gave up 2 bases, with 11 bases separating them. CDR3 residues: CASSRTAAYEQYF. The CDR3 coding sequence is TGTGCCAGTAGCCGGACAGCGGCCTACGAGCAGTACTTC.

The genes are TRBV5-4 and TRBJ1-5, with D hard to call. Germline V gene sequence: CDR1 SGHNT, CDR2 YYREEE (reference sequence). Deletions cut 0 bases from V and 7 bases from J, with 11 bases between. This CDR3 has 14 residues. The CDR3 region has the DNA TGTGCCAGCAGCTTGGAACCCAGCTACCAGCCCCAGCATTTT. Amino acid sequence: CASSLEPSYQPQHF.